The entry below gives a single TCR beta chain sequence along with its context. This record comes from a study of blood T cell repertoires in COVID-19. Looking at the study overall: The United States, Italy and Spain provided the acute and convalescent COVID-19 samples.

Sequencing was performed with immunoSEQ multiplex PCR; in TCRdb, only in-frame clones are kept and a portion is missing. The table includes under 300,000 clones, roughly 87% detected once. The sequenced sample consisted of PBMCs or T cells enriched from blood (not recorded which). The sequence was collected from a woman aged 30 to 39 with acute COVID-19.

The DNA for the CDR3 is TGTGCCAGCAACTCGCAGGGGGCAGGAGGTGGCTACACCTTC. Translation gives CASNSQGAGGGYTF. This rearrangement joins TRBV3-1 (or the pseudogene TRBV3-2) to TRBJ1-2; 8 nucleotides align to TRBD1. Trimming took 7 bases from V and 7 from J; bases not matched to a gene: 11. This CDR3 has 14 residues. Germline lookup yields CDR1 LGHDT and CDR2 YNNKEL (reference sequence).